The 6 T cell receptor beta chains below come from one sample, sequenced in a study of blood T cell repertoires in COVID-19. Sequencing was performed with immunoSEQ multiplex PCR; in TCRdb, only in-frame clones are kept and a portion is missing. The table records 130,000 or so clones, around 89% of them present only once. Material for sequencing was peripheral blood. The source is a man aged 50-59 years with active or convalescent COVID-19.

The CDR3 region is CASGPTTGGINIQYF. The DNA of the CDR3 is TGTGCTAGTGGACCTACGACAGGGGGAATAAACATTCAGTACTTC. The J gene is TRBJ2-4, the V gene TRBV12-5, with 9 bases identical to TRBD1. V was clipped by 6 bases and J by 6 bases; unmatched bases: 9. CDR1 LGHNT and CDR2 FRNRAP come from the germline V gene. CDR3 length: 15 amino acids.

Concerning this clone itself: This sample also contains other DNA sequences that code for the same CDR3. This chain joins TRBV19 and TRBJ1-4; possibly TRBD1 for D (5 bases). In germline, CDR1 is LNHDA, CDR2 SQIVND (reference sequence). The CDR3 length is 13 residues. V gave up 5 bases and J gave up 5 bases, with 9 bases separating them. The CDR3 spells CASSQGPNEKLFF. CDR3 DNA: TGTGCCAGTAGTCAGGGCCCAAATGAAAAACTGTTTTTT.

The chain has TRBV5-1 and TRBJ2-2, with 7 bases lining up with TRBD2. V lost 0 bases to trimming and J lost 2 bases; unmatched junction nucleotides: 1. CDR1 SGHRS and CDR2 YFSETQ come from the germline V gene. The CDR3 loop spans 15 amino acids. The CDR3 region is CASSLGLANTGELFF. CDR3 sequence (DNA): TGCGCCAGCAGCTTGGGACTAGCTAACACCGGGGAGCTGTTTTTT.

The chain uses TRBV28 and TRBJ1-1; 8 nucleotides align to TRBD1. This CDR3 comprises 16 residues. CDR1 MDHEN and CDR2 SYDVKM come from the germline V gene. V lost 3 bases, J lost 0 bases, and 6 bases stayed unmatched. This chain's CDR3 is CASSFHGTGMNTEAFF. CDR3 DNA: TGTGCCAGCAGTTTCCATGGGACAGGAATGAACACTGAAGCTTTCTTT.

The V and J genes are TRBV29-1 and TRBJ2-7; 13 nucleotides align to TRBD2. The CDR3 has 17 amino acids. The V segment lost 1 base and the J segment 3 bases; nucleotides outside the gene matches: 9. The germline gives CDR1 SQVTM, CDR2 ANQGSEA. CDR3: CSVEGLAGGSTDYEQYF. As DNA, the CDR3 is TGCAGCGTTGAAGGACTAGCGGGGGGTAGCACCGACTACGAGCAGTACTTC.

The chain couples TRBV2 to TRBJ1-6; TRBD1 might be the D (6 bases). V was shortened by 1 base and J by 5 bases, with 12 bases between the two germline ends. This CDR3 contains 16 residues. Germline CDR1 SNHLY, CDR2 FYNNEI. The CDR3 loop is CASSEGGGGDNSPLHF. CDR3 DNA: TGTGCCAGCAGTGAAGGCGGTGGGGGCGATAATTCACCCCTCCACTTT.